This T cell receptor (beta chain) was sequenced during a study of cytomegalovirus exposure and HLA in healthy donors. Data came from immunoSEQ multiplex PCR; TCRdb stores just in-frame clones and leaves some out. The sample includes under 200,000 clones, around 96% of them seen just once. The V gene's germline CDR1 is SEHNR and CDR2 FQNEAQ (reference sequence). The CDR3 is made up of 13 amino acids. V dropped 5 bases and J dropped 7; count of bases not matched to a gene: 5. Notes on the study in general: Despite most TCR sequences being rare, some public TCRs occurred in many donors. Subsequent analysis revealed that first-cohort TCR clusters tended to co-occur in the roughly 120 validation repertoires. Researchers counted 180 or so TCR beta chains as cytomegalovirus-associated.

As for this clone: Its matching antigen is unknown.

This chain joins TRBV7-9 and TRBJ1-3, with 7 bases matching TRBD1. The sample consisted of PBMCs. The receptor was isolated from a woman younger than 30 in good health and CMV-seronegative. The CDR3 DNA reads TGTGCCAGCAGCACCGACAGGGATAACACCATATATTTT. Its protein is CASSTDRDNTIYF. The whole variable domain, remainder taken from reference TRBV7-9 and TRBJ1-3, is DTGVSQNPRHKITKRGQNVTFRCDPISEHNRLYWYRQTLGQGPEFLTYFQNEAQLEKSRLLSDRFSAERPKGSFSTLEIQRTEQGDSAMYLCASSTDRDNTIYFGEGSWLTVV.